This T cell receptor beta chain was recorded in a study of cytomegalovirus exposure and HLA in healthy donors. Study-level information: Samples from HLA-typed donors yielded around 79 million unique TCRs in an early data release. The Caucasian-associated ancestry cluster contained about 80% of the approximately 420 genotyped donors.

The PCR was carried out with 60 Vbeta primers and 13 Jbeta primers. TCRdb's copy holds only in-frame clones and misses some; the assay was immunoSEQ multiplex PCR. This table holds over 150,000 clones, roughly 85% found once. Trimming took 6 bases from V and 0 from J; bases not matched to a gene: 9. Germline CDR1 reads LGHNA; CDR2 reads YSLEER. The CDR3 is made up of 18 amino acids. This clone was detected a few times. The antigen is unknown. Study results and caveats: Cytomegalovirus-associated status was assigned to around 160 TCR beta chains.

Sequenced sample: PBMCs. This chain joins TRBV4-3 and TRBJ2-6; 9 bases are a match to TRBD1. The sequence was obtained from a woman aged 50 to 65 in good health and CMV-seronegative. The CDR3 sequence is CASRPGTGFYSGANVLTF. Here the CDR3 DNA reads TGCGCCAGCAGACCCGGGACAGGGTTCTACTCTGGGGCCAACGTCCTGACTTTC.